What follows are 8 T cell receptor beta chains derived from one specimen sequenced in a study of T cells expressing NK-cell markers. Each CDR3 protein gets one entry in TCRdb, which reprocessed the 5' RACE reads and gives no DNA. The table lists 350,000 to 400,000 distinct CDR3 sequences. The sample comprised blood T cells: a sorted CD56 or NKG2C T cell subset, CD4+ or CD8+ T cells, or bulk PBMC T cells (not recorded which). These receptors all stem from a woman in her forties or fifties in good health.

The gene calls are TRBV7-9 and TRBJ2-5; TCRdb calls TRBD1, which cannot be checked without DNA. The germline V gene encodes CDR1 SEHNR and CDR2 FQNEAQ (reference sequence). This CDR3 has 15 amino acids. CDR3 sequence reads: CASSLGRREQETQYF.

The CDR3 sequence: CASSTLTSGAQETQYF. This chain uses TRBV6-2 or TRBV6-3 with TRBJ2-5; TCRdb indicates TRBD2, and absent DNA this call remains unverified. CDR3 length: 16 amino acids. Germline CDR1 reads MNHEY; CDR2 reads SVGEGT.

This chain connects TRBV7-9 to TRBJ2-5; TCRdb picks TRBD1, but there is no DNA to check that call. The germline gives CDR1 SEHNR, CDR2 FQNEAQ (reference sequence). The CDR3 consists of 15 residues. CDR3 amino acids: CASSPMRGGLKTQYF.

The chain is built from TRBV19 and TRBJ2-5; TCRdb indicates TRBD2, and absent DNA this call remains unverified. This CDR3 has 15 residues. CDR1 LNHDA and CDR2 SQIVND come from the germline V gene (reference sequence). This chain's CDR3 is CASRPNGLAEETQYF.

The gene calls are TRBV5-8 and TRBJ1-2. CDR1 is SGHTS and CDR2 is YDEGEE in the germline V gene. CDR3 length: 13 residues. The CDR3 here is CASTGTAYYGYTF.

The chain is built from TRBV12-3 or TRBV12-4 and TRBJ2-6; the D call from TCRdb, TRBD2, cannot be confirmed without DNA. The CDR3 is 16 amino acids. CDR3 amino acids: CASTLSGGSGANVLTF.

This chain uses TRBV12-3 or TRBV12-4 with TRBJ1-5. The CDR3 totals 15 residues. CDR3 loop: CASRPGGGRNQPQHF.

Here the CDR3 reads CASSYLAGVQFF. The genes are TRBV21-1 and TRBJ2-1; checking the TCRdb D call of TRBD2 is not possible without DNA. TRBV21-1 constitutes a pseudogene. CDR3 length equals 12 residues.